The 10 T cell receptor beta chains in this list originate from one sample, sequenced in a study of T-cell reconstitution after alpha-beta-depleted transplantation in children. TCRbeta library preparation incorporated unique molecular identifiers. TCRdb reprocessed the PCR reads with MiXCR, giving one entry per CDR3 protein. The sample carries a few hundred thousand distinct CDR3 sequences, 10% recorded once. The sample here was PBMCs from the stem cell graft donor, taken from the stem cell graft. All receptors come from a human donor who donated a stem cell graft to a child with acute lymphoblastic leukemia.

In this sample, this clonotype turned up many times. This chain joins TRBV5-1 and TRBJ2-7; D gene uncertain. There are 14 residues in the CDR3. V shed 0 bases and J shed 2 bases, with 9 bases lying between them. Germline lookup yields CDR1 SGHRS and CDR2 YFSETQ. The CDR3 sequence: CASSLDGRTYEQYF. CDR3 sequence (DNA): TGCGCCAGCAGCTTGGACGGACGGACCTACGAGCAGTACTTC.

Comment on this clonotype: An end of the junction differs from the germline gene, which may be a read error. The chain couples TRBV5-1 to TRBJ2-6; D is possibly TRBD1 (5 bases). This CDR3 spans 16 amino acids. Germline assignment: CDR1 SGHRS and CDR2 YFSETQ. CDR3 region: CASSPGERSGANGLTF. CDR3 nucleotide sequence: TGCGCCAGCAGCCCCGGTGAACGATCTGGGGCCAACGGCCTGACTTTC.

The J gene is TRBJ2-2, the V gene TRBV7-2; 13 bases agree with TRBD2. The CDR3 is 15 amino acids. Losses at the gene ends were 5 bases for V and 8 bases for J; bases not matched to a gene: 5. Germline CDR1 reads SGHTA; CDR2 reads FQGNSA. CDR3 DNA sequence: TGTGCCAGCAGCAGGACTAGCGGGAGTGGTGGGGAGCTGTTTTTT. Translated, it gives CASSRTSGSGGELFF.

This clonotype was detected many times. The chain employs TRBV5-1 and TRBJ2-5, with TRBD1 matching over 10 bases. The CDR3 length is 16 residues. The V segment lost 0 bases and the J segment 6 bases; nucleotides outside the gene matches: 8. Germline CDR1 SGHRS, CDR2 YFSETQ. The CDR3: CASSLGDGQGGKTQYF. The DNA of the CDR3 is TGCGCCAGCAGCTTGGGAGATGGACAGGGGGGGAAGACCCAGTACTTC.

The table lists this clonotype with many counts. The genes are TRBV19 and TRBJ2-1; D ambiguous. CDR1 and CDR2 (germline): LNHDA, SQIVND (reference sequence). This CDR3 spans 17 amino acids. The V end was cut by 0 bases, the J end by 0 bases, with 12 bases between. CDR3 residues: CASSIDLFRSSYNEQFF. In nucleotides, the CDR3 is TGTGCCAGTAGTATAGATCTCTTTAGGAGCTCCTACAATGAGCAGTTCTTC.

This clonotype was seen more than once but under ten times. This chain joins TRBV5-1 and TRBJ2-7; D is ambiguous. CDR3 length equals 13 residues. V lost 4 bases, J lost 4 bases, and 12 bases lay in between. Germline V gene sequence: CDR1 SGHRS, CDR2 YFSETQ. This CDR3 is CASSRGEGYEQYF. The CDR3 DNA follows: TGCGCCAGCAGCCGAGGAGAAGGTTACGAGCAGTACTTC.

This clonotype was detected ten times or more. V and J are TRBV4-3 and TRBJ2-3; D is undetermined. The V and J ends lost 4 bases and 6 bases respectively, with 14 bases between them. CDR1 and CDR2 (germline): LGHNA, YSLEER. This CDR3 has 14 residues. This CDR3 reads CASSPTWVRDTQYF. The CDR3 DNA reads TGCGCCAGCAGCCCGACGTGGGTCAGGGATACGCAGTATTTT.

This clonotype was picked up many times. The chain recombines TRBV29-1 with TRBJ1-1, with 9 bases identical to TRBD1. V shed 4 bases, J shed 4 bases, and the junction held 4 bases outside the gene matches. CDR3 length: 13 amino acids. The V gene's germline CDR1 is SQVTM and CDR2 ANQGSEA. CDR3 sequence (DNA): TGCAGCGTTGGAGGACAGGGGTTCACTGAAGCTTTCTTT. The encoded protein is CSVGGQGFTEAFF.

V and J are TRBV7-8 and TRBJ2-2, with 8 bases aligning to TRBD1. Looked up from germline, CDR1 is SGHVS and CDR2 is FQNEAQ. V shed 6 bases, J shed 6 bases, and the junction held 9 bases outside the gene matches. This CDR3 is 15 amino acids long. DNA of the CDR3: TGTGCCAGCAGACCCAGGGGGCCCTTCTCCGGGGAGCTGTTTTTT. Protein sequence: CASRPRGPFSGELFF. Full variable domain (remainder filled in from reference TRBV7-8 and TRBJ2-2): GAGVSQSPRYKVAKRGQDVALRCDPISGHVSLFWYQQALGQGPEFLTYFQNEAQLDKSGLPSDRFFAERPEGSVSTLKIQRTQQEDSAVYLCASRPRGPFSGELFFGEGSRLTVL.

On this clonotype: This may be a read error, as it is one base from a much larger clone. The V and J genes are TRBV3-1 and TRBJ2-5; TRBD2 agrees at 14 bases. The CDR3 runs 15 residues. The V gene's germline CDR1 is LGHDT and CDR2 YNNKEL (reference sequence). For the CDR3, the DNA is TGTGCCACCAGCCAAGGACTAGCGGGAGGAGAGACCCAGTACTTC. Translation gives CATSQGLAGGETQYF.